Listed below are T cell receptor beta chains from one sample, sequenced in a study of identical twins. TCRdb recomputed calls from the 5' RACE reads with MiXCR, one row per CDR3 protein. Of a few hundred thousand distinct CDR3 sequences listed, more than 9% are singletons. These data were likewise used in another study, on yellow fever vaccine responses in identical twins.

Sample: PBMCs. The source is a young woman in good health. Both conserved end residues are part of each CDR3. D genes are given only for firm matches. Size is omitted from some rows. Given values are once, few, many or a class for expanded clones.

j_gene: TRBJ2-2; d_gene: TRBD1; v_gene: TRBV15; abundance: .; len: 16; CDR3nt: TGTGCCACCAGCAGATACACCGGGACAGGCACCGGGGAGCTGTTTTTT; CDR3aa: CATSRYTGTGTGELFF
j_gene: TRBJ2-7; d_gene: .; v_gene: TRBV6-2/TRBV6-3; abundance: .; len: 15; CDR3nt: TGTGCCAGCAGTTACATCAGGACTGGGTACTACGAGCAGTACTTC; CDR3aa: CASSYIRTGYYEQYF
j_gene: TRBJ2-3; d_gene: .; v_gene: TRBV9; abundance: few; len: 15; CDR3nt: TGTGCCAGCAGCGTAACAGGGGGGGAGACAGATACGCAGTATTTT; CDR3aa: CASSVTGGETDTQYF
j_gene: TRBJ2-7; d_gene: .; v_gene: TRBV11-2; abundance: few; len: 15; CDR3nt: TGTGCCAGCAGCTTAGCTAATGTGTTTTCCTACGAGCAGTACTTC; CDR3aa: CASSLANVFSYEQYF
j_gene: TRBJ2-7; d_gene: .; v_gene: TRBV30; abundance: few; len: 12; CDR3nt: TGTGCCTGGAGTCCCGGTGGGGAGGAGCAGTACTTC; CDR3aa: CAWSPGGEEQYF
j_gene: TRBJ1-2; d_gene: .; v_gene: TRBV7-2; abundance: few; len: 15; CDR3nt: TGTGCCAGCAGCTACTCGACGGCCCCTAACTATGGCTACACCTTC; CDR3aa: CASSYSTAPNYGYTF
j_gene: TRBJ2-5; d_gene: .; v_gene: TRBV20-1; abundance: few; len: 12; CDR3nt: TGCAGTGCCCGGACAGACCAAGAGACCCAGTACTTC; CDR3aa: CSARTDQETQYF
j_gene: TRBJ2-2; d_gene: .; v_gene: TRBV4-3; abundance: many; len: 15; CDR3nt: TGCGCCAGCAGCCAGGTCACGACTGACACCGGGGAGCTGTTTTTT; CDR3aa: CASSQVTTDTGELFF
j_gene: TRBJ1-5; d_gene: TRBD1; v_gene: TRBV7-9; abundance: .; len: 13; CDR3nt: TGTGCCAGCAGCTCGACAGGGTACGGGCCCCAGCATTTT; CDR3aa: CASSSTGYGPQHF
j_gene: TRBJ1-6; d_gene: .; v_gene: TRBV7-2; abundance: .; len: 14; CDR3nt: TGTGCCAGCAGCCACCAGGGGAATAATTCACCCCTCCACTTT; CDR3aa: CASSHQGNNSPLHF
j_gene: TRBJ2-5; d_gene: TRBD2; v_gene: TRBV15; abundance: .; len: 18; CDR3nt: TGTGCCACCAGCAGAGCTGCCCGGACTAGCGGGAGGCAAGAGACCCAGTACTTC; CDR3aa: CATSRAARTSGRQETQYF
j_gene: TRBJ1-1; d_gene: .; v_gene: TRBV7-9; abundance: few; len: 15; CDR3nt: TGTGCCAGCAGCTTTCTCGCAGGGGCCATGACTGAAGCTTTCTTT; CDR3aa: CASSFLAGAMTEAFF
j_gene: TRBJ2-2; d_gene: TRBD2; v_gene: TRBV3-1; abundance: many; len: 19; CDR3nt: TGTGCCAGCAGCCGACGGACTAGCGGGGTAACCACGAACACCGGGGAGCTGTTTTTT; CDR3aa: CASSRRTSGVTTNTGELFF
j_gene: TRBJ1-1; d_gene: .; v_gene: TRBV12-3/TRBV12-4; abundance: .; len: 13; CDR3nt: TGTGCCAGCAGTCCCCAATTGGGGGCTGAAGCTTTCTTT; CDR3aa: CASSPQLGAEAFF
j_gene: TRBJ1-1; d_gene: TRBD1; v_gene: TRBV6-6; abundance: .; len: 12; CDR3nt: TGTGCCAGCAGACACTCCGGGACAGGGCCTTTCTTT; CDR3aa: CASRHSGTGPFF
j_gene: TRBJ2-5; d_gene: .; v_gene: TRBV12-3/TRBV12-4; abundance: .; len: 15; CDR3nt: TGTGCCAGCAGGGGGCAAGCGGGGACAATAGAGACCCAGTACTTC; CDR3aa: CASRGQAGTIETQYF
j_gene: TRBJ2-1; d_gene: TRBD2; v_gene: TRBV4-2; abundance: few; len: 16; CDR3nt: TGTGCCAGCAGCCAAGGGGCAGCGGGAGGATTCGGTGAGCAGTTCTTC; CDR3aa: CASSQGAAGGFGEQFF
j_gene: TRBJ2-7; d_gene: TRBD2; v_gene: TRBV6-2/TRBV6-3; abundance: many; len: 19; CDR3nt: TGTGCCAGCAGTTACGACGGTTCGAGGAAACTAGCGGCGTCCTCCGAGCAGTACTTC; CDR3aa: CASSYDGSRKLAASSEQYF
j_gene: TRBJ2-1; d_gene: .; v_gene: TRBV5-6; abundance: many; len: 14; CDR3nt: TGTGCCAGCAGCTTGGTGGGGGCCTACAATGAGCAGTTCTTC; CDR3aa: CASSLVGAYNEQFF
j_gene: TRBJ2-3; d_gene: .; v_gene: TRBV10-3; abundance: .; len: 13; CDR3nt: TGTGCCATCAGAGGCGGAGGCACAGATACGCAGTATTTT; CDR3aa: CAIRGGGTDTQYF
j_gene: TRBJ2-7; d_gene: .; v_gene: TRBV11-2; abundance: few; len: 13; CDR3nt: TGTGCCAGCAGTCCTGTGTACTCCTACGAGCAGTACTTC; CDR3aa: CASSPVYSYEQYF
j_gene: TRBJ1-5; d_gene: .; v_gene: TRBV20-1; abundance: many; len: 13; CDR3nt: TGCAGTGCTAGAGATAATCCTGGTCAGCCCCAGCATTTT; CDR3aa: CSARDNPGQPQHF
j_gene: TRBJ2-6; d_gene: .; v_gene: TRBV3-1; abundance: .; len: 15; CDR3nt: TGTGCCAGCACCCCGACAGCCTCTGGGGCCAACGTCCTGACTTTC; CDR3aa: CASTPTASGANVLTF
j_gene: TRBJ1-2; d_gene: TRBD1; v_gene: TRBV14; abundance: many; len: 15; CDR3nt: TGTGCCAGCAGCCCTACCTTGGACAGGGGGTATGGCTACACCTTC; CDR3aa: CASSPTLDRGYGYTF
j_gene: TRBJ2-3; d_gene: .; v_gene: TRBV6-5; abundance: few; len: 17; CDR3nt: TGTGCCAGCAGTTACTCGATGGAGGGACTTAGCACAGATACGCAGTATTTT; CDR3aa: CASSYSMEGLSTDTQYF
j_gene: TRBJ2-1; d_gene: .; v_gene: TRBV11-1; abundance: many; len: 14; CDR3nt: TGTGCCAGCAGCTTAGCCCCCTCGTTCAATGAGCAGTTCTTC; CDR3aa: CASSLAPSFNEQFF
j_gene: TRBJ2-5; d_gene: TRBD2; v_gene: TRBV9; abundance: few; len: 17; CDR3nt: TGTGCCAGCAGCGTCGCCCTCGGGACTAGCGGTCAAGAGACCCAGTACTTC; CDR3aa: CASSVALGTSGQETQYF
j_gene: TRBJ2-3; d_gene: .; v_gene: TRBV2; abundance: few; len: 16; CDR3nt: TGTGCCAGCAGGAACCCAGGGGACCGGAGCACAGATACGCAGTATTTT; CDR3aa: CASRNPGDRSTDTQYF
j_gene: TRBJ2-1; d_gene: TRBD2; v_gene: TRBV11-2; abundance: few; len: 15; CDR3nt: TGTGCCAGCAGCCCCTGGACTAGCGGGGGTGGCGAGCAGTTCTTC; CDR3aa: CASSPWTSGGGEQFF
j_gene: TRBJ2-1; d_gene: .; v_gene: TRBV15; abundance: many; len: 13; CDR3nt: TGTGCCACCAGCGACCGAACCTACAATGAGCAGTTCTTC; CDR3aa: CATSDRTYNEQFF
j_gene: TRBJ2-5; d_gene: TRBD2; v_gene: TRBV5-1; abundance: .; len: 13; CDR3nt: TGCGCCAGCAGTGAAGCGGGGCGGTGGACCCAGTACTTC; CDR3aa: CASSEAGRWTQYF
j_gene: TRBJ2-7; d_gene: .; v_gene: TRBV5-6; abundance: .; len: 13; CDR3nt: TGTGCCAGCAGCTCGGGGCCTAGCCTAGGTCGGTACTTC; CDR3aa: CASSSGPSLGRYF
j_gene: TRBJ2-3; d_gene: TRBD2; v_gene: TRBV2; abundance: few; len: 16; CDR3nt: TGTGCCAGCAGTGACGGGCGGGGGGGCAACACAGATACGCAGTATTTT; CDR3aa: CASSDGRGGNTDTQYF
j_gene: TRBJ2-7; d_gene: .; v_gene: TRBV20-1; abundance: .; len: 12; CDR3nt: TGCAGTGTTGATAGGACAGACTACGAGCAGTACTTC; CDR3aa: CSVDRTDYEQYF
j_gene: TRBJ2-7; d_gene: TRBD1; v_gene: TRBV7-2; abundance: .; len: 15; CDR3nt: TGTGCCAGCAGCCCCCGGGACAGGGCCTCTTGGGAGCAGTACTTC; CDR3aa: CASSPRDRASWEQYF
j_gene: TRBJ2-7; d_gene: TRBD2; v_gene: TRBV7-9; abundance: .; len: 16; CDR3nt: TGTGCCAGCAGCTTAATGTCGCCTAGCGGACCCTACGAGCAGTACTTC; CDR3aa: CASSLMSPSGPYEQYF
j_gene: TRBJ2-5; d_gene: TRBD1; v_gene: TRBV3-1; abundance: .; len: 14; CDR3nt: TGTGCCAGCAGCCGACGGACAGGTACAGAGACCCAGTACTTC; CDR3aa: CASSRRTGTETQYF
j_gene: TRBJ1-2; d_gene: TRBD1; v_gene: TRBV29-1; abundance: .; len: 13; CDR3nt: TGCAGCGTTCTGGGACAGGGGGCGCGGGGCTACACCTTC; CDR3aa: CSVLGQGARGYTF
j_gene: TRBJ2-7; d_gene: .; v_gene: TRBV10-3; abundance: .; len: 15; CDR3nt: TGTGCCATCAAGGGAGACGGGGGTGCAGGCTACGAGCAGTACTTC; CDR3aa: CAIKGDGGAGYEQYF
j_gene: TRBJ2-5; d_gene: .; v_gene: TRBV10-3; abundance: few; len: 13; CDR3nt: TGTGCCATCACCCGAGGGGGTATGGAGACCCAGTACTTC; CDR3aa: CAITRGGMETQYF
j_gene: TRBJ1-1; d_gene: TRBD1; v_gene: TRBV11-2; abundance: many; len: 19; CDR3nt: TGTGCCAGCAGCTCCCTCCGTCCGGGACAGGGGGCGGTTCACGCTGAAGCTTTCTTT; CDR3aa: CASSSLRPGQGAVHAEAFF
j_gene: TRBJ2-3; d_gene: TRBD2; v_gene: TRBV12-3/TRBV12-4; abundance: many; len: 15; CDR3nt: TGTGCCAGCAGTTTAACTAGCGGGAGCGCAGATACGCAGTATTTT; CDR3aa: CASSLTSGSADTQYF
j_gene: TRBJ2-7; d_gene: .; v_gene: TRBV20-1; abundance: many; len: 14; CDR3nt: TGCAGTGCTAGAGTTTTCGGACAGTCTTACGAGCAGTACTTC; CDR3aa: CSARVFGQSYEQYF
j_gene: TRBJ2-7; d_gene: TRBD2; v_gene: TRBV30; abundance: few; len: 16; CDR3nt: TGTGCCTGGAGCCCTGGGACTAGCGGGCGGACCTACGAGCAGTACTTC; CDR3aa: CAWSPGTSGRTYEQYF
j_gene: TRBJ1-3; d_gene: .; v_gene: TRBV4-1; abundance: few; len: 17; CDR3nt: TGCGCCAGCAGCCTAGACGAGGGGGGCGCCTCTGGAAACACCATATATTTT; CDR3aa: CASSLDEGGASGNTIYF
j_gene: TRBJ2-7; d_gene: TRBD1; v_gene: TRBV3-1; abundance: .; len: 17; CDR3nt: TGTGCCAGCACCCAAGATGAGGGGGACAGACGCCCTAACGAGCAGTACTTC; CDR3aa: CASTQDEGDRRPNEQYF
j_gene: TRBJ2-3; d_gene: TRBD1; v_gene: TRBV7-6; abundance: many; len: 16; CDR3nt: TGTGCCAGCAGCTCCTATCAGGGGGCCAACACAGATACGCAGTATTTT; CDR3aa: CASSSYQGANTDTQYF
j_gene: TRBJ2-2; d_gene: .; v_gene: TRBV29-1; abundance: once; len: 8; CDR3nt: TGCAGCGCCGGGGAGCTGTTTTTT; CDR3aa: CSAGELFF
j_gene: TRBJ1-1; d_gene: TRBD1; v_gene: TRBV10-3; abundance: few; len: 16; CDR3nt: TGTGCCATCAGTGCCCAGACAGGGCCCCTGAACACTGAAGCTTTCTTT; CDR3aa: CAISAQTGPLNTEAFF
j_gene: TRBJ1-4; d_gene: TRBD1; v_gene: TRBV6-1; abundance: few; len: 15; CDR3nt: TGTGCCAGCAGTAGACAGGGGGCACCGGTGGAAAAACTGTTTTTT; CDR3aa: CASSRQGAPVEKLFF